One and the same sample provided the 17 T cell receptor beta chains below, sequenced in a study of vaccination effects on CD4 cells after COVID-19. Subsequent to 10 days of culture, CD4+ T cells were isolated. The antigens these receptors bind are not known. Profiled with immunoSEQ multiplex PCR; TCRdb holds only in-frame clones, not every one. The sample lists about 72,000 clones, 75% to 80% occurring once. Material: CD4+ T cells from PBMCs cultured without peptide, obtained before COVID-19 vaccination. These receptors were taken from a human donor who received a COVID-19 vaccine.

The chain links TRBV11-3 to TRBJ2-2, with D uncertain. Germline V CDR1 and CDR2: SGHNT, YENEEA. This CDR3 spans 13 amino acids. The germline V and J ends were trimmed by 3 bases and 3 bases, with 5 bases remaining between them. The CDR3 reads CASSLAYTGELFF. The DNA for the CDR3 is TGTGCCAGCAGCTTGGCGTACACCGGGGAGCTGTTTTTT. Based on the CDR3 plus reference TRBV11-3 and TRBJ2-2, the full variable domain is EAGVVQSPRYKIIEKKQPVAFWCNPISGHNTLYWYLQNLGQGPELLIRYENEEAVDDSQLPKDRFSAERLKGVDSTLKIQPAELGDSAVYLCASSLAYTGELFFGEGSRLTVL.

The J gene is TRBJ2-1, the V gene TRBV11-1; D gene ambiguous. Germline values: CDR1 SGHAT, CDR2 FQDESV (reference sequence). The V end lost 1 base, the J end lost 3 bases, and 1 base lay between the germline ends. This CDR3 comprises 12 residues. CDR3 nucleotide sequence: TGTGCCAGCAGCTTAGTCTACAATGAGCAGTTCTTC. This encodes CASSLVYNEQFF.

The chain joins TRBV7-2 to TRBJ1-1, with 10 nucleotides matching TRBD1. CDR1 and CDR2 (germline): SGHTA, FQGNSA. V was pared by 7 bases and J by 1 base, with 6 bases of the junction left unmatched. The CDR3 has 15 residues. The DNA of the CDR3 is TGTGCCAGCACCAAGGGGACAGGGGCGAACACTGAAGCTTTCTTT. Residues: CASTKGTGANTEAFF.

This CDR3 is CASSRNRGSSEAFF. Here the CDR3 DNA reads TGTGCCAGCAGCCGAAACAGGGGTAGCTCTGAAGCTTTCTTT. The chain uses TRBV3-1 (or the pseudogene TRBV3-2) and TRBJ1-1, with 7 bases identical to TRBD1. J gave up 6 bases and V 4 bases, and 8 bases lay outside the gene matches. CDR1 and CDR2 from the germline V gene are LGHDT and YNNKEL (reference sequence). The CDR3 consists of 14 residues.

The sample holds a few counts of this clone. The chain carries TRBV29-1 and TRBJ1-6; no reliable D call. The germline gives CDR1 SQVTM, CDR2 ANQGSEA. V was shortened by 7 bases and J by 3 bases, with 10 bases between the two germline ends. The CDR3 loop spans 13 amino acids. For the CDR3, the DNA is TGCAGCGCGCAGGAAAACTATAATTCACCCCTCCACTTT. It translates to CSAQENYNSPLHF. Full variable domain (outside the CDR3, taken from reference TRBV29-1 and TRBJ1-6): SAVISQKPSRDICQRGTSLTIQCQVDSQVTMMFWYRQQPGQSLTLIATANQGSEATYESGFVIDKFPISRPNLTFSTLTVSNMSPEDSSIYLCSAQENYNSPLHFGNGTRLTVT.

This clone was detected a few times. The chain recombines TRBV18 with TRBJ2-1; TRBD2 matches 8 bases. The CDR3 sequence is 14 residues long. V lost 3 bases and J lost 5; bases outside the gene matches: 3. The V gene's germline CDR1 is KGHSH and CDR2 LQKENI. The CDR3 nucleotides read TGTGCCAGCTCACCCGGGACTAGTCACAATGAGCAGTTCTTC. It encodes CASSPGTSHNEQFF.

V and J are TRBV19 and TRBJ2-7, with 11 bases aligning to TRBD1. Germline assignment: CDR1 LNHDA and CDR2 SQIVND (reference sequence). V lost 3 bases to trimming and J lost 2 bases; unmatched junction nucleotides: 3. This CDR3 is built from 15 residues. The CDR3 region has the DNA TGTGCCAGTAGTATCGGGACAGGGGGAACCTACGAGCAGTACGTC. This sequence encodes CASSIGTGGTYEQYV.

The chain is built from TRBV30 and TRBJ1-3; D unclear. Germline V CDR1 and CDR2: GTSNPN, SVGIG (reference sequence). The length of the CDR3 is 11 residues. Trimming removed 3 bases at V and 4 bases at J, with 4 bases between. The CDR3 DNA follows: TGTGCCTGGAGCGCGGGAAACACCATATATTTT. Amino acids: CAWSAGNTIYF.

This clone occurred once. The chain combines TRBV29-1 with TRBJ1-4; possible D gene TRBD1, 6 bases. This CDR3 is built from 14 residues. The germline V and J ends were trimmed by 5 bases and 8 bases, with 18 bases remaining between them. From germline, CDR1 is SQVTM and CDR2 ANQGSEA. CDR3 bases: TGCAGCGTTAGTCGGGACATGGTCGGGGAAAAACTGTTTTTT. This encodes CSVSRDMVGEKLFF.

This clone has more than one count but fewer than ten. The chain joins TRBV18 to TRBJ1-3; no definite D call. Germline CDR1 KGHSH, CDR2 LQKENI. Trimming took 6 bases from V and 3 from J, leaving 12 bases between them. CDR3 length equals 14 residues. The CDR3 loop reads CASSQTPIGNTIYF. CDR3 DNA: TGTGCCAGCTCCCAAACCCCAATTGGAAACACCATATATTTT.

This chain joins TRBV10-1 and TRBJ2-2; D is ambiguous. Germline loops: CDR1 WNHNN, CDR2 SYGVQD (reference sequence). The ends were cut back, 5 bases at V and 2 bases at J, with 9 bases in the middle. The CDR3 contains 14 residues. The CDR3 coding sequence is TGCGCCAGCAGTACTGACGGAAACACCGGGGAGCTGTTTTTT. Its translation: CASSTDGNTGELFF.

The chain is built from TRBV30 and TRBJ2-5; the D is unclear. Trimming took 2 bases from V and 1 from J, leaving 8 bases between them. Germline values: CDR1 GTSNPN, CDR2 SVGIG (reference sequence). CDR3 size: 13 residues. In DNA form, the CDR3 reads TGTGCCTGGAGTCAACGGGTCCAAGAGACCCAGTACTTC. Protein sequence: CAWSQRVQETQYF.

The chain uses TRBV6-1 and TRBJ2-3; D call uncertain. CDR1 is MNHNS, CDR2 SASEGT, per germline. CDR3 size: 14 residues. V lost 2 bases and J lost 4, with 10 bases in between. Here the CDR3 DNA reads TGTGCCAGCAGTGAATCCCTACTTGCAGATACGCAGTATTTT. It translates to CASSESLLADTQYF.

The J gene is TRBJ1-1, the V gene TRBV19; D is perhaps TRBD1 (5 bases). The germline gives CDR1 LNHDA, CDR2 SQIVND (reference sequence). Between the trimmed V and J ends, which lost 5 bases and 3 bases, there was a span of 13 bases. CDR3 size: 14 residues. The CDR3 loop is CASSLTGRDTEAFF. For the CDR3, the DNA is TGTGCCAGTAGTCTTACAGGTCGGGACACTGAAGCTTTCTTT.

In nucleotides, the CDR3 is TGCGCCAGCAGCCAAAATGACGCAGGGACAGAAGCTTTCTTT. This codes for CASSQNDAGTEAFF. The genes are TRBV5-1 and TRBJ1-1; D is perhaps TRBD1 (6 bases). The CDR3 is 14 amino acids. The germline CDR1 and CDR2 sequences are SGHRS and YFSETQ. V was cut by 4 bases and J by 8 bases, with 18 bases left in between.

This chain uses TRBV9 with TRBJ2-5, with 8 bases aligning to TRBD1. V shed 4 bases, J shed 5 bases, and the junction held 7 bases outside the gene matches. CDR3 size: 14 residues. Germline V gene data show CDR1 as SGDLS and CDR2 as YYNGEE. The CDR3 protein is CASSPRTGRETQYF. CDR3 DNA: TGTGCCAGCAGCCCTCGGACAGGGAGGGAGACCCAGTACTTC. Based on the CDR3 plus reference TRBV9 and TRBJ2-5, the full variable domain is DSGVTQTPKHLITATGQRVTLRCSPRSGDLSVYWYQQSLDQGLQFLIQYYNGEERAKGNILERFSAQQFPDLHSELNLSSLELGDSALYFCASSPRTGRETQYFGPGTRLLVL.

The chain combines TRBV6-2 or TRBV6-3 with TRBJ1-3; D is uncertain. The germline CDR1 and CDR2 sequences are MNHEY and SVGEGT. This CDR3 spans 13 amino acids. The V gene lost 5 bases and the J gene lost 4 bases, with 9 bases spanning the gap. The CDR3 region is CASSTELGNTIYF. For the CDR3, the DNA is TGTGCCAGCAGTACGGAGCTCGGAAACACCATATATTTT.